Presented here are 6 T cell receptor beta chains from one specimen sequenced in a study of T cells in localized non-small cell lung cancer. Profiling relied on immunoSEQ multiplex PCR, and the TCRdb table lists in-frame clones only, not all of them. The data contain 45,000 to 60,000 clones, around 86% of them seen just once; the ten biggest clones take up 5.2%. Source: peripheral blood, taken before any cancer treatment. The origin of the receptors is a woman aged 35 to 70 with stage I lung adenocarcinoma.

The chain carries TRBV6-1 and TRBJ2-3; D possibly corresponds to TRBD1 (5 bases). CDR3 size: 16 residues. The germline gives CDR1 MNHNS, CDR2 SASEGT. V shed 2 bases and J shed 1 base, with 13 bases lying between them. This CDR3 is CASSELSWGGTDTQYF. The CDR3 nucleotides are TGTGCCAGCAGTGAATTGAGCTGGGGCGGCACAGATACGCAGTATTTT.

The chain employs TRBV28 and TRBJ1-2; 8 nucleotides line up with TRBD1. The CDR3 extends over 13 amino acids. Germline CDR1 is MDHEN and CDR2 is SYDVKM. J gave up 4 bases and V 10 bases, and 8 bases lay outside the gene matches. CDR3 nucleotide sequence: TGTGCCACCAGACAGGGGATGGGCTATGGCTACACCTTC. Amino acid sequence: CATRQGMGYGYTF.

The genes are TRBV5-1 and TRBJ2-1; 11 bases are a match to TRBD2. J lost 9 bases, V lost 4 bases, and 3 bases had no gene match. This CDR3 comprises 13 residues. CDR1 and CDR2 (germline): SGHRS, YFSETQ. Here the CDR3 DNA reads TGCGCCAGCAGCGCCGGGACTAGCGGTGAGCAGTTCTTC. This encodes CASSAGTSGEQFF.

This chain uses TRBV6-6 with TRBJ2-3; TRBD2 agrees at 10 bases. This CDR3 region has 15 residues. Trimming removed 2 bases from V and 5 bases from J; junction bases left unmatched: 4. Germline V gene lookup returns CDR1 MNHNY and CDR2 SVGAGI (reference sequence). Here the CDR3 DNA reads TGTGCCAGCAGTTACCCAGCGGGGGGGCAAGATACGCAGTATTTT. It is translated as CASSYPAGGQDTQYF.

As DNA, the CDR3 is TGCAGGACTCACGATTTGACCCAGTACTTC. Translation: CRTHDLTQYF. The rearrangement joins TRBV20-1 to TRBJ2-5; D ambiguous. The CDR3 is 10 residues long. CDR1 DFQATT and CDR2 SNEGSKA come from the germline V gene (reference sequence).

Worth noting for this clone: One junction end disagrees with the germline gene, perhaps due to a read error. The genes are TRBV7-8 and TRBJ1-2, with 9 positions matching TRBD1. The CDR3 runs 15 residues. In germline, CDR1 is SGHVS, CDR2 FQNEAQ. DNA of the CDR3: TGTGCCAGCAGCTTATCCCCAGGACAGGGGATTACATTAAGATTC. It is translated as CASSLSPGQGITLRF.